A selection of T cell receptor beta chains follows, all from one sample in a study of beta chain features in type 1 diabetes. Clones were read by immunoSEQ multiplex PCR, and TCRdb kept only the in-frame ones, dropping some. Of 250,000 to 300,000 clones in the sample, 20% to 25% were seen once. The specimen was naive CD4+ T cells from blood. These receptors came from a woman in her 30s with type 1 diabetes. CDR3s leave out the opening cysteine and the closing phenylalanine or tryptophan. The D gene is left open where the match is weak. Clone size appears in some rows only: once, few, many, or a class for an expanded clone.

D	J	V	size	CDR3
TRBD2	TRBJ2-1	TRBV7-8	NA	ASVTGTSADSTSYNEQF
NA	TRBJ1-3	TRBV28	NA	ASFESGNTIY
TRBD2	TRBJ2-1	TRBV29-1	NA	SVSERGDNEQF
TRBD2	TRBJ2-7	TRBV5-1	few	ASSLLSGSSYEQY
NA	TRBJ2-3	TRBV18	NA	ASSLHDRDTQY
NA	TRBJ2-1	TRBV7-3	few	ASSSNLAYNEQF
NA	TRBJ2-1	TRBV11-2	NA	ASSLDQGRASEF
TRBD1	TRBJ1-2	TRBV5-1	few	ASSQHSGTDYGYT
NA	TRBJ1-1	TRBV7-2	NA	ASSLFSRANTEAF
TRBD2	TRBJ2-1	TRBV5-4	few	ASSFGLARLGSYNEQF
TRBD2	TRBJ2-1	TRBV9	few	ASSLGLAGYNEQF
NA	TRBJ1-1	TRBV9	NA	ASSLTIRNTEAF
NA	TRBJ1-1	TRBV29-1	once	SVDRNSMNTEAF
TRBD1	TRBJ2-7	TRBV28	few	ASSSEGQGYEQY
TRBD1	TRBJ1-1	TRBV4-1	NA	ASSPRGDHTGGEDTEAF
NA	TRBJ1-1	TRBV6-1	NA	ASRVGLLIGSEAF
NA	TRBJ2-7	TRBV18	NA	ASSPPMGLHYEQY
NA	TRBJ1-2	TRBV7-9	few	ASLSLQGPNYGYT
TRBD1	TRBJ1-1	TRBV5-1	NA	ASSLGQGPPSAEAF
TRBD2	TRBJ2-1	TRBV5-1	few	ASSSGAGGDNEQF
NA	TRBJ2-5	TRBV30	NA	AWSSVGGTETQY
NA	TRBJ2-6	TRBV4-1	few	ASSQDGARNSGANVLT
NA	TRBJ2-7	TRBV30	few	AWSRVLASEQY
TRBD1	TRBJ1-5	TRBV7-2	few	ASRSTGGNQPQH
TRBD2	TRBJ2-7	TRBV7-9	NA	ASSRLTSGRADGGEQY
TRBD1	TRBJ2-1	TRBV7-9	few	ASSPTGDHEQF
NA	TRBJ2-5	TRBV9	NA	ASSPDVDIETQY
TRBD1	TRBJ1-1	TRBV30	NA	AWSVTGGAVAF
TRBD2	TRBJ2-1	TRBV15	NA	ATSRERLAGVSYNEQF
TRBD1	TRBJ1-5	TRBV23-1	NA	ASSQIRTGPCNQPQH
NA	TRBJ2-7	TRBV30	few	AWTLSYEQY
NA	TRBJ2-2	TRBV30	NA	AWRRDLDTGELF
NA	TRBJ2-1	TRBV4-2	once	ASSQVSPGDEQF
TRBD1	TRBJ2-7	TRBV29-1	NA	SVVTGTRDEQY
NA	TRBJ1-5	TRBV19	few	ASSIAGILNSNQPQH
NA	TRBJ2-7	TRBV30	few	AWSPLGGIIYEQY
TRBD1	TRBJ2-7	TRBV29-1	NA	SVTGTYYEQY
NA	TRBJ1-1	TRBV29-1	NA	SVSPSGNTEAF
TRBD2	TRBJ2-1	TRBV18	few	ASSPQREPNEQF
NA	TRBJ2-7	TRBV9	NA	ASSLYPDSPYEQY
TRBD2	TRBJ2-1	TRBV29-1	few	SVGRLADYEQF
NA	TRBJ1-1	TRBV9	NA	ASSANQGNTEAF
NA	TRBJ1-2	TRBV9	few	ASSARGYGYT
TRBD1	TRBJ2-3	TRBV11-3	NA	ASSDRDTDTQY
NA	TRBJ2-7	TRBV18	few	ASSPPGRGYEQY
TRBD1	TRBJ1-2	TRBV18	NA	ASSPVDRAYGYT
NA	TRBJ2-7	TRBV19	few	ASSNSYEQY
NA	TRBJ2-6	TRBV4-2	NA	ASSQDLGSGANVLT
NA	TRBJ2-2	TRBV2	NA	ASILEGRVAGELF
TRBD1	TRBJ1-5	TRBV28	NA	ASRDPGTGSNQPQH